Only a few counts were recorded for the clone carrying this T cell receptor (beta chain). The antigen is unknown. One entry per CDR3 protein results from TCRdb running MiXCR on the reads. The profile covers 230,000 or so distinct CDR3 sequences, with about 17% appearing a single time and roughly 50% taken by the ten largest. This record comes from a study of T cell repertoires in cytomegalovirus infection. Looking at the study overall: CMV infection plus the matching HLA type was flagged by public TCR beta signatures. Study outcomes and limitations: There were carriers of CMV plus the relevant HLA, and cumulative public TCR beta family frequency identified them. Dominating the ex vivo response were HLA-C-restricted CMV-specific TCR beta clonotypes.

The CDR3 is made up of 15 amino acids. V lost 5 bases to trimming and J lost 2 bases; unmatched junction nucleotides: 5. The TCR was taken from a human donor in good health (CMV status not recorded). Some clones in this sample may be carry-over from other donors' samples. The specimen sequenced was CD8+ T cells from PBMCs. The chain recombines TRBV12-3 or TRBV12-4 with TRBJ1-3; 8 nucleotides agree with TRBD1. The DNA of the CDR3 is TGTGCCAGCAGTGTGACAGGGGAAGCTGGAAACACCATATATTTT. Protein sequence: CASSVTGEAGNTIYF.